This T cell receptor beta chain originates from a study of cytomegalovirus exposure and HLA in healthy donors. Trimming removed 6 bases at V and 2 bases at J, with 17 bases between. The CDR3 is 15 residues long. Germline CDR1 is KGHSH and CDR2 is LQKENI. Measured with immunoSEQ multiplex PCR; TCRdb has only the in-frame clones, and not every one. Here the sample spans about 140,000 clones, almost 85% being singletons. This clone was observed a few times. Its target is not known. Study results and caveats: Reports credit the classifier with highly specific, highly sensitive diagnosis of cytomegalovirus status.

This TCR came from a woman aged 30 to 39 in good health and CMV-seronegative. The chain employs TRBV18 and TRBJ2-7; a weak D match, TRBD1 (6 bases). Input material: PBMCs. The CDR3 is CASSPTSDSAYEQYF. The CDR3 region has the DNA TGTGCCAGCTCCCCTACTTCGGACAGCGCCTACGAGCAGTACTTC. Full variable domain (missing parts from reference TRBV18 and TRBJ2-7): NAGVMQNPRHLVRRRGQEARLRCSPMKGHSHVYWYRQLPEEGLKFMVYLQKENIIDESGMPKERFSAEFPKEGPSILRIQQVVRGDSAAYFCASSPTSDSAYEQYFGPGTRLTVT.